This entry describes one T cell receptor (beta chain). Repertoires were generated with immunoSEQ multiplex PCR, while TCRdb's copy carries only in-frame clones and drops some. Here the sample spans about 190,000 clones, 65% to 85% being singletons. V was cut by 1 base and J by 0 bases, with 9 bases left in between. The CDR3 totals 15 residues. Germline V lookup: CDR1 MNHEY, CDR2 SVGAGI. This record belongs to a study of blood T cell repertoires in COVID-19. Categorization into cohorts depended on clinical history that participants reported. The receptor was isolated from a woman aged 25 to 45 who had recovered from COVID-19. The V call is TRBV6-5, the J call TRBJ2-5, with D perhaps TRBD2 (5 bases). Sequenced input: PBMCs or T cells enriched from blood (not recorded which). The CDR3 protein is CASSYYRDHQETQYF. DNA for the CDR3: TGTGCCAGCAGTTACTACCGGGATCACCAAGAGACCCAGTACTTC.